This T cell receptor beta chain was found in a study of read filtering for tumor transcriptome and immune sequencing. Concerning this clonotype itself: A read error is possible here, since a much larger clone lies one base away.

V was clipped by 3 bases and J by 11 bases, with 13 bases between them. This CDR3 is built from 12 residues. Germline CDR1 and CDR2: SGHTA and FQGTGA. Molecular barcoded adaptors covering alpha/delta and beta/gamma chains were used on 400 ng RNA. TCRdb passed the reads through MiXCR, listing each CDR3 protein once. The sample holds fewer than 100,000 distinct CDR3 sequences, 9% to 15% seen once. The sequence derives from a donor aged 40 or older with multiple myeloma. Source material: a population of CD138-negative cells sorted from bone marrow. The V gene is TRBV7-3, the J gene TRBJ1-1; D perhaps matches TRBD1 (5 bases). CDR3 in amino acids: CASSLMGGDAFF. The CDR3 coding sequence is TGTGCCAGCAGCTTGATGGGGGGTGATGCTTTCTTT. Complete variable domain (other parts from reference TRBV7-3 and TRBJ1-1): GAGVSQTPSNKVTEKGKYVELRCDPISGHTALYWYRQSLGQGPEFLIYFQGTGAADDSGLPNDRFFAVRPEGSVSTLKIQRTERGDSAVYLCASSLMGGDAFFGQGTRLTVV.